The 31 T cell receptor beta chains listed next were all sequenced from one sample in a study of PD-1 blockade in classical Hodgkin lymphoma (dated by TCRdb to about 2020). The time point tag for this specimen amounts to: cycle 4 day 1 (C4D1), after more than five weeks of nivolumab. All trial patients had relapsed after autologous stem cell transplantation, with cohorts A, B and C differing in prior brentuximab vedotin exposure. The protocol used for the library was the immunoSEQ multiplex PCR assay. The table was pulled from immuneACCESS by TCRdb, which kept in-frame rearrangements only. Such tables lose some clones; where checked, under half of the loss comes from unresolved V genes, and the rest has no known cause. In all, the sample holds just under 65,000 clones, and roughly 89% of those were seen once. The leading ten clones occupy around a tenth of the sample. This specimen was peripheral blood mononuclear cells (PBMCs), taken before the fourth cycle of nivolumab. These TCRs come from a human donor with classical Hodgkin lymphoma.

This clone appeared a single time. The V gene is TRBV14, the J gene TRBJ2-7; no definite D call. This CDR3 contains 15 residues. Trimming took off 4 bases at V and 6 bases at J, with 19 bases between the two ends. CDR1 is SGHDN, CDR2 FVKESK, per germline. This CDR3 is CASSLLGMQPAEQYF. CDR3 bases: TGTGCCAGCAGCCTCCTTGGGATGCAGCCGGCCGAGCAGTACTTC.

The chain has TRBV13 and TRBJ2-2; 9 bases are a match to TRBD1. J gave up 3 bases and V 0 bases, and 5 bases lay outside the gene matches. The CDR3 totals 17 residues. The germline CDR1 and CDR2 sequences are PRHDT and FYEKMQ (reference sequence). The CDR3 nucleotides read TGTGCCAGCAGCTTAGGAACAGGGGGCGCTTACACCGGGGAGCTGTTTTTT. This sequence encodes CASSLGTGGAYTGELFF.

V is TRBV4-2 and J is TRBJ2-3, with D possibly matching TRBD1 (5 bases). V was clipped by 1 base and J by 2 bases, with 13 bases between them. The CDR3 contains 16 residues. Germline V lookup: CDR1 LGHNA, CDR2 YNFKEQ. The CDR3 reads CASSQVIAGNTDTQYF. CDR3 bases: TGTGCCAGCAGCCAAGTTATTGCAGGGAACACAGATACGCAGTATTTT.

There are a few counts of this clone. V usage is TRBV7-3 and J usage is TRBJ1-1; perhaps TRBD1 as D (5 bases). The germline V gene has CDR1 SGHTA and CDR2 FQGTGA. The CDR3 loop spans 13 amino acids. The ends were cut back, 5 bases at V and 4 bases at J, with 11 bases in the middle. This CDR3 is CASSPGLVTEAFF. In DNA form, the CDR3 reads TGTGCCAGCAGCCCAGGGTTGGTCACTGAAGCTTTCTTT.

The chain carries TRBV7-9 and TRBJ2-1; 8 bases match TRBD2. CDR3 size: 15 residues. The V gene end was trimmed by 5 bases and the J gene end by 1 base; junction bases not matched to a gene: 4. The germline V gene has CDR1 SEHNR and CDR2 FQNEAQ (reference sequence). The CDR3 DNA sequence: TGTGCCAGCAGCCATCCGGGGGGGTCCTACAATGAGCAGTTCTTC. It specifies CASSHPGGSYNEQFF.

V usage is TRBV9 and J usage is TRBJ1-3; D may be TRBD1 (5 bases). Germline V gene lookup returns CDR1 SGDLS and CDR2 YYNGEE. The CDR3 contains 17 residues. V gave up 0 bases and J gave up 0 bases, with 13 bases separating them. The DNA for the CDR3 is TGTGCCAGCAGCGTAGATGGGGGTTTGGTCTCTGGAAACACCATATATTTT. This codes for CASSVDGGLVSGNTIYF.

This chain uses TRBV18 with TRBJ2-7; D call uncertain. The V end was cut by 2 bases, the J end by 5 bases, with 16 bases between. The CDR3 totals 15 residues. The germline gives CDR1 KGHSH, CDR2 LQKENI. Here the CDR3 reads CASSPRDEPEDEQYF. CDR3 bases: TGTGCCAGCTCACCAAGAGACGAACCCGAGGACGAGCAGTACTTC.

CDR3 sequence (DNA): TGTGCCAGCAGCTCTAATTCCGGGACAGGTGATCTCTATGGCTACACCTTC. The encoded protein is CASSSNSGTGDLYGYTF. The chain employs TRBV7-9 and TRBJ1-2, with 8 positions matching TRBD1. The germline V gene has CDR1 SEHNR and CDR2 FQNEAQ (reference sequence). CDR3 length: 17 residues. V lost 4 bases and J lost 4; bases outside the gene matches: 14.

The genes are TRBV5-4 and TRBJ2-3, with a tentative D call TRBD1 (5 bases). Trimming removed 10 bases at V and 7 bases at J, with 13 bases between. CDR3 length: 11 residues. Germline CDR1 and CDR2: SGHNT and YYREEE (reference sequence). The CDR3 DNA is TGTGCCGGGGCTGACAGCAATACGCAGTATTTT. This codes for CAGADSNTQYF.

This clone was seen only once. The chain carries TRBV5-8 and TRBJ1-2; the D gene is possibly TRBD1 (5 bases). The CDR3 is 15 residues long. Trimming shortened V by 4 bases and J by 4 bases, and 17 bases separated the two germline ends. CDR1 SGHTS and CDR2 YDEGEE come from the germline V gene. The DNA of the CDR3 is TGTGCCAGCAGCCTCCGGGACGGAAGACCCTATGGCTACACCTTC. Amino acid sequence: CASSLRDGRPYGYTF.

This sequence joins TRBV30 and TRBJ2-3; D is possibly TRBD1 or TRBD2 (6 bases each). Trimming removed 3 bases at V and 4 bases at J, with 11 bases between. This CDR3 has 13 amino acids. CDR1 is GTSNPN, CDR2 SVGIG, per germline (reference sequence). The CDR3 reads CAWREGGADTQYF. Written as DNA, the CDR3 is TGTGCCTGGAGGGAGGGGGGCGCAGATACGCAGTATTTT.

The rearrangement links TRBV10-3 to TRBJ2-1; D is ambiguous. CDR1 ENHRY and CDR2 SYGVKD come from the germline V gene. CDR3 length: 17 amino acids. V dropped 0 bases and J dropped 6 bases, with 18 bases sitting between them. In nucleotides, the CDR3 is TGTGCCATCAGTGAGTCGCATCCGGGCCTCCTACGCAATGAGCAGTTCTTC. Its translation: CAISESHPGLLRNEQFF.

The CDR3 sequence is CASSRDSVATNEKLFF. CDR3 DNA: TGTGCCAGCAGCCGGGACAGCGTAGCAACTAATGAAAAACTGTTTTTT. V usage is TRBV28 and J usage is TRBJ1-4, with TRBD1 matching over 7 bases. From germline, CDR1 is MDHEN and CDR2 SYDVKM. The CDR3 is made up of 16 amino acids. Unmatched junction bases numbered 7, after V lost 6 bases and J lost 0 bases.

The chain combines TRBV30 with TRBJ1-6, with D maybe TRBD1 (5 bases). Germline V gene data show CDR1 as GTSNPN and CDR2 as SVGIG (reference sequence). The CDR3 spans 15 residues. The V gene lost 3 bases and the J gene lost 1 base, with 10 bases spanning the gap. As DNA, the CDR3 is TGTGCCTGGAGCGGGGGAGGGTCCTATAATTCACCCCTCCACTTT. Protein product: CAWSGGGSYNSPLHF.

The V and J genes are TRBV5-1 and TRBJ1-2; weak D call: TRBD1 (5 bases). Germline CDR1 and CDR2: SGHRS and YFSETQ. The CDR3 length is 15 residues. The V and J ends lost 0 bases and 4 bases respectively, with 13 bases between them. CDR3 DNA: TGCGCCAGCAGCTTGGCCAGGGAGGCCCTCTATGGCTACACCTTC. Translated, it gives CASSLAREALYGYTF.

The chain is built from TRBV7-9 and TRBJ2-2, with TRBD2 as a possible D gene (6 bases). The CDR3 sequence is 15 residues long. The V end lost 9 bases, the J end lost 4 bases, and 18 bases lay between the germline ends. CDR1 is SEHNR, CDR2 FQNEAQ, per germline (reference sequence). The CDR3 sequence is CASNPGGSVTGELFF. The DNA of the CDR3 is TGTGCCAGTAATCCTGGGGGGTCGGTCACCGGGGAGCTGTTTTTT.

CDR3 in amino acids: CASSLRTPGYGYTF. The CDR3 coding sequence is TGTGCCAGCAGCTTAAGGACGCCGGGGTATGGCTACACCTTC. The rearrangement uses TRBV7-2 and TRBJ1-2, with D unresolved. V was pared by 2 bases and J by 5 bases, with 12 bases between. Germline V gives CDR1 SGHTA, CDR2 FQGNSA. The CDR3 runs 14 residues. The full variable domain, its missing parts supplied by reference TRBV7-2 and TRBJ1-2, is GAGVSQSPSNKVTEKGKDVELRCDPISGHTALYWYRQSLGQGLEFLIYFQGNSAPDKSGLPSDRFSAERTGGSVSTLTIQRTQQEDSAVYLCASSLRTPGYGYTFGSGTRLTVV.

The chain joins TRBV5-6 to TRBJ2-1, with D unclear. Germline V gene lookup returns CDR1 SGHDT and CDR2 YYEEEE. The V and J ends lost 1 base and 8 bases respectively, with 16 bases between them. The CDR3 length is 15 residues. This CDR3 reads CASSLRSLGIHEQFF. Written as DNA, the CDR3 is TGTGCCAGCAGCTTGAGAAGCCTGGGGATCCATGAGCAGTTCTTC.

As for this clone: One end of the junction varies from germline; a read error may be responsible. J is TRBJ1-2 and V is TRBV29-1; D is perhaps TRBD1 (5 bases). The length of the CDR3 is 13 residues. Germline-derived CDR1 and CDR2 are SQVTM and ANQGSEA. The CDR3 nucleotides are TGCAGCGTTGTTGAGGGACGGCGGGATAAAATACGGTTC. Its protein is CSVVEGRRDKIRF.

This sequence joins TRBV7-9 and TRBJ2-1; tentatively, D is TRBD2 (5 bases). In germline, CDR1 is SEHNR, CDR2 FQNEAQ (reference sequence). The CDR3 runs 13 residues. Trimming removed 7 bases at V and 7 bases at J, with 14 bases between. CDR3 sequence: CASMRTPLNEQFF. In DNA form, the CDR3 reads TGTGCCAGCATGCGGACTCCACTTAATGAGCAGTTCTTC.

CDR3 in DNA: TGTGCCAGCAGTTACTCTTCCGGTAGCAATCAGCCCCAGCATTTT. It encodes CASSYSSGSNQPQHF. The chain joins TRBV6-5 to TRBJ1-5; no clear D gene. V was clipped by 0 bases and J by 0 bases, with 6 bases between them. The CDR3 has 15 residues. The germline gives CDR1 MNHEY, CDR2 SVGAGI.

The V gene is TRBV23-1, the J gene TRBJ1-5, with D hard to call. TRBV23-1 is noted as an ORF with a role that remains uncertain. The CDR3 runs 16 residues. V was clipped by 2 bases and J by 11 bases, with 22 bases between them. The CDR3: CASSQAWQDRSGAQHF. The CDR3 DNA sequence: TGCGCCAGCAGTCAAGCCTGGCAGGACCGGTCCGGGGCCCAGCATTTT.

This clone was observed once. The chain's CDR3 is CASSSRQKETQYF. Here the CDR3 DNA reads TGTGCCAGCAGCTCTCGACAGAAGGAGACCCAGTACTTC. The chain is built from TRBV13 and TRBJ2-5; a weak D match, TRBD1 (5 bases). The CDR3 has 13 amino acids. Deletions cut 4 bases from V and 5 bases from J, with 11 bases between. Germline-derived CDR1 and CDR2 are PRHDT and FYEKMQ (reference sequence).

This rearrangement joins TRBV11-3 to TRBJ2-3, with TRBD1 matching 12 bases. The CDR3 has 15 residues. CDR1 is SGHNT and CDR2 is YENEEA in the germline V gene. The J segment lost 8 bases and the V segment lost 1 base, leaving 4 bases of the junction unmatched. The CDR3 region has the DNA TGTGCCAGCAGCTTAGCCGGGACAGGGGGCAGTACGCAGTATTTT. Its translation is CASSLAGTGGSTQYF.

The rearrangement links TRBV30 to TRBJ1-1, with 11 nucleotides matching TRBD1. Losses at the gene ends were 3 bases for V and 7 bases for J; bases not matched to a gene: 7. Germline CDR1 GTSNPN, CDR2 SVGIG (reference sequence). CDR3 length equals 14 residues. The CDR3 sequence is CAWSRTGTGGEAFF. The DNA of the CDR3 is TGTGCCTGGAGCAGGACCGGGACAGGGGGTGAAGCTTTCTTT.

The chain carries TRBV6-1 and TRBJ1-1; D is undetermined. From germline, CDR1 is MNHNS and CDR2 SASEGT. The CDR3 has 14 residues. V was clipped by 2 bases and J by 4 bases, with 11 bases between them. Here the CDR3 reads CASSEFGVGTEAFF. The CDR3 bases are TGTGCCAGCAGTGAATTTGGGGTAGGCACTGAAGCTTTCTTT.

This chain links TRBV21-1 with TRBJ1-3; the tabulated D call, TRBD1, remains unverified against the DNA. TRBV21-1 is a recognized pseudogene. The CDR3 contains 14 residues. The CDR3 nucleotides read TGTGCCAGCAGCAAAGATGGGGCCGGAAACACCATATATTTT. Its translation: CASSKDGAGNTIYF.

The CDR3 spells CASSPPTKVNEQYF. The CDR3 DNA follows: TGTGCCAGCTCACCACCGACCAAGGTAAACGAGCAGTACTTC. V is TRBV18 and J is TRBJ2-7; D is unresolved. Looked up from germline, CDR1 is KGHSH and CDR2 is LQKENI. Trimming stripped 0 bases from V and 5 bases from J, with 11 bases between. The CDR3 length is 14 residues.

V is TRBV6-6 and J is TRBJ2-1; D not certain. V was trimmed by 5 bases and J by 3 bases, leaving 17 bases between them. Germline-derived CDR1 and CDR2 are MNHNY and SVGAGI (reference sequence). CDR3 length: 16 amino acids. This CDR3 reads CASSPNTRGGYNEQFF. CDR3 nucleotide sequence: TGTGCCAGCAGTCCCAATACTCGAGGCGGCTACAATGAGCAGTTCTTC.

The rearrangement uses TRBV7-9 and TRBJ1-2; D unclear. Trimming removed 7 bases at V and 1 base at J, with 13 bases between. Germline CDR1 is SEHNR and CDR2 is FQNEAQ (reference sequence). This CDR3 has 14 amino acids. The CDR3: CASTIDPINYGYTF. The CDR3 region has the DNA TGTGCCAGCACCATAGACCCGATTAACTATGGCTACACCTTC.

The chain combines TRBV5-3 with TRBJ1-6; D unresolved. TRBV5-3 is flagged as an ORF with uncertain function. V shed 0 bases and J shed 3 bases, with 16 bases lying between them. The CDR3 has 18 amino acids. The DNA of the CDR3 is TGTGCCAGAAGCTTGGCCATAAGCGGGGTGAGCTATAATTCACCCCTCCACTTT. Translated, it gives CARSLAISGVSYNSPLHF.